This T cell receptor (beta chain) was found in a study of PD-1 blockade in classical Hodgkin lymphoma. Overall study: Treatment was intravenous nivolumab, 3 mg/kg every 2 weeks, until progression.

Assay used: immunoSEQ multiplex PCR; TCRdb lists only in-frame clones, some missing. This table holds 30,000 to 35,000 clones, about four fifths found once. This clone was picked up one time. What it binds is unknown. Looked up from germline, CDR1 is MNHNY and CDR2 is SVGAGI (reference sequence). V dropped 0 bases and J dropped 2 bases, with 5 bases sitting between them. The CDR3 is 14 amino acids. No patient escaped relapse after autologous stem cell transplantation, and brentuximab vedotin exposure varied. Findings of the study overall: Compared with healthy donors, newly diagnosed patients reportedly showed lower baseline TCR diversity. Any patient who commenced nivolumab under 1 year after ASCT was excluded.

The sequence was collected from a human donor with classical Hodgkin lymphoma. The sample here was peripheral blood mononuclear cells (PBMCs), taken at baseline. The rearrangement uses TRBV6-6 and TRBJ1-3, with TRBD1 as a possible D gene (5 bases). The CDR3 region is CASSYSTAGNTIYF. The CDR3 nucleotides are TGTGCCAGCAGTTACTCGACAGCTGGAAACACCATATATTTT.